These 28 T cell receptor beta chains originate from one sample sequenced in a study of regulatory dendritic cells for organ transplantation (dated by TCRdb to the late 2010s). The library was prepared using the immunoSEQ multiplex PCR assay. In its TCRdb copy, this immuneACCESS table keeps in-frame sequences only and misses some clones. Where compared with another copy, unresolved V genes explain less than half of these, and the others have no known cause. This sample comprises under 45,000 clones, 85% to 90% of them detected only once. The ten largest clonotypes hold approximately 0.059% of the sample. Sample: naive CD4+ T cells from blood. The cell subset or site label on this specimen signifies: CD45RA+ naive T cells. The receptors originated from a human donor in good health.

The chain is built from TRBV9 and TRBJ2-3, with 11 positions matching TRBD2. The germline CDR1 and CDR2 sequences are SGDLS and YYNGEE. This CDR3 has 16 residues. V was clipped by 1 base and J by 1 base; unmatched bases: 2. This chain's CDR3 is CASSVIAGGRTDTQYF. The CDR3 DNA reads TGTGCCAGCAGCGTAATAGCGGGGGGGCGCACAGATACGCAGTATTTT.

CDR3 coding DNA: TGTGCCAGCAGCTTGTTTTCGCGCTCGGCTCAGCCCCAGCATTTT. Protein: CASSLFSRSAQPQHF. The chain couples TRBV5-8 to TRBJ1-5; D unresolved. Germline V gene data show CDR1 as SGHTS and CDR2 as YDEGEE. This CDR3 is 15 amino acids long. The V end lost 1 base, the J end lost 6 bases, and 14 bases lay between the germline ends.

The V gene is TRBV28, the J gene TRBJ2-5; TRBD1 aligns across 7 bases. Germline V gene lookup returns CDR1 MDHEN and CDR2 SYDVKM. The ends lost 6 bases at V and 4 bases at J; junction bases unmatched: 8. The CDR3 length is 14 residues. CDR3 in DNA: TGTGCCAGCAGCGGACAGGACCGTCGAGAGACCCAGTACTTC. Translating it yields CASSGQDRRETQYF.

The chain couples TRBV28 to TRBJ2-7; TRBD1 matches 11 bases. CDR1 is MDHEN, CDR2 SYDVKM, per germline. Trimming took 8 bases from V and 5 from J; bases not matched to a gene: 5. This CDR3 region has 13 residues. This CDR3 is CASLGQGADEQYF. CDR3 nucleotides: TGTGCCAGCTTAGGACAGGGGGCTGACGAGCAGTACTTC.

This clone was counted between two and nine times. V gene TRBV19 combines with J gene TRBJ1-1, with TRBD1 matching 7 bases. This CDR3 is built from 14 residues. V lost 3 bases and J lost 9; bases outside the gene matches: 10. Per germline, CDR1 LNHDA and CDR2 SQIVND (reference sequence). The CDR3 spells CASSIWQGEDKAFF. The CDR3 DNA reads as TGTGCCAGTAGTATCTGGCAGGGGGAGGATAAAGCTTTCTTT.

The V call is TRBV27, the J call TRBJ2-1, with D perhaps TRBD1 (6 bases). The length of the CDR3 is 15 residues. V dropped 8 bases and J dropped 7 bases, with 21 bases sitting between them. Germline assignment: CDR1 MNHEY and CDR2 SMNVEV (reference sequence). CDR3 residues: CASRRQVFVGNEQFF. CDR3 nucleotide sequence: TGTGCCAGCCGTAGACAGGTTTTTGTAGGGAATGAGCAGTTCTTC.

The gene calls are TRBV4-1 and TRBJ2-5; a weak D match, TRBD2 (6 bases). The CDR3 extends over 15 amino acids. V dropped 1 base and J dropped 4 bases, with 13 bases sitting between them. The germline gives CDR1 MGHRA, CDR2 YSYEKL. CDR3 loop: CASSQGTTKLETQYF. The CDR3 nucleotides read TGCGCCAGCAGCCAAGGGACTACAAAACTAGAGACCCAGTACTTC.

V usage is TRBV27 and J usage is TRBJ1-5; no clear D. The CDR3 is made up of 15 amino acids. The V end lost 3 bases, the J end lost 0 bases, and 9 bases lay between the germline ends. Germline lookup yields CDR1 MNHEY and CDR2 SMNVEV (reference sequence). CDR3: CASSFDPFSNQPQHF. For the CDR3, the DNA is TGTGCCAGCAGTTTTGACCCCTTTAGCAATCAGCCCCAGCATTTT.

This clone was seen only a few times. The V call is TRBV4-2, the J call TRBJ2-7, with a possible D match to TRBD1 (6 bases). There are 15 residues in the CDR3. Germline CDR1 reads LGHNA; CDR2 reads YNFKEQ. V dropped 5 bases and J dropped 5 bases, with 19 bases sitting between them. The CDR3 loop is CASSKRTDFGNEQYF. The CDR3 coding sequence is TGTGCCAGCAGCAAGAGGACAGACTTCGGCAACGAGCAGTACTTC.

This chain's CDR3 is CASNTPVGQEQFF. The CDR3 DNA sequence: TGTGCCAGCAACACTCCCGTTGGACAGGAGCAGTTCTTC. The V call is TRBV28, the J call TRBJ2-1; possible D gene TRBD1, 6 bases. The CDR3 loop spans 13 amino acids. In germline, CDR1 is MDHEN, CDR2 SYDVKM. The ends were cut back, 7 bases at V and 10 bases at J, with 17 bases in the middle.

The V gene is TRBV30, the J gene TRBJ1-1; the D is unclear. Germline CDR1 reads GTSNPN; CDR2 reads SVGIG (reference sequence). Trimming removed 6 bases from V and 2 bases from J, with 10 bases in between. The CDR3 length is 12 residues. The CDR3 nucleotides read TGTGCCTGCTACCATCGTAACACTGAAGCTTTCTTT. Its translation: CACYHRNTEAFF.

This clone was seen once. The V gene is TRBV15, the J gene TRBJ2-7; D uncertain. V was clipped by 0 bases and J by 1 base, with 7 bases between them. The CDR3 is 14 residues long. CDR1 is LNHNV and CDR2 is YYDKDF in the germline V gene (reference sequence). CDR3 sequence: CATSRDIGSYEQYF. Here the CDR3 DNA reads TGTGCCACCAGCAGAGATATAGGTTCCTACGAGCAGTACTTC.

CDR3 DNA: TGTGCCAGCAGTTTAGTAGGGGTGGATGGCTACACCTTC. Amino acids: CASSLVGVDGYTF. The V and J genes are TRBV6-5 and TRBJ1-2; tentative D call: TRBD1 (5 bases). CDR1 and CDR2 (germline): MNHEY, SVGAGI. The CDR3 is made up of 13 amino acids. Trimming pared 4 bases from V and 6 bases from J, leaving 12 bases between.

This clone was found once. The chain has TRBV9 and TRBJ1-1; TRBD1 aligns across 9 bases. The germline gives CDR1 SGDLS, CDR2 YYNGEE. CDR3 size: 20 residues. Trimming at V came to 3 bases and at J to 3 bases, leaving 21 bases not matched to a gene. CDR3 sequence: CASSDASTGGAFRRDTEAFF. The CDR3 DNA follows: TGTGCCAGCAGCGATGCTTCCACAGGGGGCGCTTTTCGTCGGGACACTGAAGCTTTCTTT.

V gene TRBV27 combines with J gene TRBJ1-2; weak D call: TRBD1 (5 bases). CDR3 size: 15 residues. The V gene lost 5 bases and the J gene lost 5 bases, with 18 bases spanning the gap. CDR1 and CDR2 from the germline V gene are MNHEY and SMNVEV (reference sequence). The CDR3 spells CASSPLTRGRYGYTF. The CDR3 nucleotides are TGTGCCAGCAGTCCGTTAACAAGGGGTCGATATGGCTACACCTTC.

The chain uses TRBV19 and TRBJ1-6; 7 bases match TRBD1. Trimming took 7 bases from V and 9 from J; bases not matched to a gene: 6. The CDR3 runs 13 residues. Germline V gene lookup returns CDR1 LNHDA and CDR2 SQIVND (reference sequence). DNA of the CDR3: TGTGCCAGTAAAGACAGGGATACTTCACCCCTCCACTTT. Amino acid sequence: CASKDRDTSPLHF.

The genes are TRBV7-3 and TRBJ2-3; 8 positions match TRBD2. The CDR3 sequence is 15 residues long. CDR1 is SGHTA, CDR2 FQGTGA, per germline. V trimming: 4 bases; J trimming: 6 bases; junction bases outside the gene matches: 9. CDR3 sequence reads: CASSYGSGKLDTQYF. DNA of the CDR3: TGTGCCAGCAGCTATGGTAGCGGGAAATTGGATACGCAGTATTTT.

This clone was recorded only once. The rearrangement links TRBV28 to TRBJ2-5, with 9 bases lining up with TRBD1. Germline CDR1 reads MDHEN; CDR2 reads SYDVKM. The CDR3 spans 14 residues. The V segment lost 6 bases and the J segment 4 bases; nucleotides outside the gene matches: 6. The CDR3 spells CASRGDRVLETQYF. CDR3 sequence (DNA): TGTGCCAGCAGGGGGGACAGGGTTCTAGAGACCCAGTACTTC.

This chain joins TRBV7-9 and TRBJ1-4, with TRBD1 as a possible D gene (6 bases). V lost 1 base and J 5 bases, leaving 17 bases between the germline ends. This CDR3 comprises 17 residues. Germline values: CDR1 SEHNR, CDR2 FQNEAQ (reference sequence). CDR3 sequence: CASSLVIRTAVNEKLFF. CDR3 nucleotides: TGTGCCAGCAGCTTAGTAATCAGGACAGCAGTAAATGAAAAACTGTTTTTT.

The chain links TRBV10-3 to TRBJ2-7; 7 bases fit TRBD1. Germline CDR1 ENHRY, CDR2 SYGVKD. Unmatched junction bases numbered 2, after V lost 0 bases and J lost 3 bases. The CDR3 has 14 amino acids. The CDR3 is CAISESPGGYEQYF. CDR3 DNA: TGTGCCATCAGTGAGTCGCCAGGGGGCTACGAGCAGTACTTC.

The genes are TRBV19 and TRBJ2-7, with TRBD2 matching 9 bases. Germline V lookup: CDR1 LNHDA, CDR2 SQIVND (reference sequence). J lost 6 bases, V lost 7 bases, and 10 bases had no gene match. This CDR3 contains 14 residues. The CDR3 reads CASKKTSGGGEQYF. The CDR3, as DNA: TGTGCCAGTAAGAAGACTAGCGGTGGGGGCGAGCAGTACTTC.

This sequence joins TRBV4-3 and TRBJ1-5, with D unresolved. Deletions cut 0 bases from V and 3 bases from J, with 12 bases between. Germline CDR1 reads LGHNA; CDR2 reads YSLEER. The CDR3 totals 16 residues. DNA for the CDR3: TGCGCCAGCAGCCAAGAGGCTAGAGGCCCCAATCAGCCCCAGCATTTT. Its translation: CASSQEARGPNQPQHF.

The CDR3 coding sequence is TGTGCCAGCAGTTACGAGAGGCGGCTAGCCAAAAACATTCAGTACTTC. Translated, it gives CASSYERRLAKNIQYF. The J gene is TRBJ2-4, the V gene TRBV6-5; D gene ambiguous. Looked up from germline, CDR1 is MNHEY and CDR2 is SVGAGI. The germline V and J ends were trimmed by 2 bases and 0 bases, with 11 bases remaining between them. The CDR3 contains 16 residues.

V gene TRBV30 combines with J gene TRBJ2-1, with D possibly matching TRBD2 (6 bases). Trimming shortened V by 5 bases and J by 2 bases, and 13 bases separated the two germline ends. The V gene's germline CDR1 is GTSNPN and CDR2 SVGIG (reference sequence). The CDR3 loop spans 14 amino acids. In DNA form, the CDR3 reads TGTGCCTGGGGACGCGGCGGGACCTACAATGAGCAGTTCTTC. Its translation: CAWGRGGTYNEQFF.

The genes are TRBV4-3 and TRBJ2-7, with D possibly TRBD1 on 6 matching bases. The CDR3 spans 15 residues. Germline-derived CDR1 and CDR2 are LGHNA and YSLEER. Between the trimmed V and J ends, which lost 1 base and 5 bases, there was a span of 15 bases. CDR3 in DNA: TGCGCCAGCAGCCAAGTTGGGGGCAGGTCCCACGAGCAGTACTTC. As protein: CASSQVGGRSHEQYF.

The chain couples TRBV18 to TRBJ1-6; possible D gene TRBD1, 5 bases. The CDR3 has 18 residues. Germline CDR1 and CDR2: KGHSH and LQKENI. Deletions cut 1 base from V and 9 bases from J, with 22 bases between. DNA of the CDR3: TGTGCCAGCTCACCACTACCATTCGCGCAGGGAGGGAGTTCACCCCTCCACTTT. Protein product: CASSPLPFAQGGSSPLHF.

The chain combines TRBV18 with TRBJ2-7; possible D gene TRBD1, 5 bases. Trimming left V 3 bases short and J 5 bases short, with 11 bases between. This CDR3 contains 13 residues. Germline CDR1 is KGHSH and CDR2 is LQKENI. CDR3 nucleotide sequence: TGTGCCAGCTCACCCAGGGTGTCGGACGAGCAGTACTTC. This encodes CASSPRVSDEQYF. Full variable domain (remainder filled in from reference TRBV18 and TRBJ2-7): NAGVMQNPRHLVRRRGQEARLRCSPMKGHSHVYWYRQLPEEGLKFMVYLQKENIIDESGMPKERFSAEFPKEGPSILRIQQVVRGDSAAYFCASSPRVSDEQYFGPGTRLTVT.

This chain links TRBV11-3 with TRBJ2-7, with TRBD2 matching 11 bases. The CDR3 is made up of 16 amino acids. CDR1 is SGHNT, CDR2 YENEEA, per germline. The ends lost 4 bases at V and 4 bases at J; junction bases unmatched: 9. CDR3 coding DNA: TGTGCCAGCAGCTCGGCCGGGACTAGCGGAGAATACGAGCAGTACTTC. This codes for CASSSAGTSGEYEQYF.